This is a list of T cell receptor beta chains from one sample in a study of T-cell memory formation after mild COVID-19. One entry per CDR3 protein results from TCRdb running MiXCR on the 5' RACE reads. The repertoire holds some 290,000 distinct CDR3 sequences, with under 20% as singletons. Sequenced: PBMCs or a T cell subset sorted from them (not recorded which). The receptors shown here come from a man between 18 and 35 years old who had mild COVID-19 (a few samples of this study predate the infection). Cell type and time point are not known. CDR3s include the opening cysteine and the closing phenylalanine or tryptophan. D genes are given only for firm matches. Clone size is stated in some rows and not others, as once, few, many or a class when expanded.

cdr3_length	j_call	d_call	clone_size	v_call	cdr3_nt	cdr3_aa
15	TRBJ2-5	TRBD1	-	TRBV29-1	TGCAGCGGCGGACCGGGACAGGGGTCCGAAGAGACCCAGTACTTC	CSGGPGQGSEETQYF
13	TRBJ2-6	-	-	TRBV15	TGTGCCACCAGCAGACGCGGGGCCAACGTCCTGACTTTC	CATSRRGANVLTF
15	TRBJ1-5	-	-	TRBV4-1	TGCGCCAGCAGCCAAGATCCGTGGAGCAATCAGCCCCAGCATTTT	CASSQDPWSNQPQHF
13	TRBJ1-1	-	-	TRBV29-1	TGCAGCGTTGGAAGGCAGCTGAACACTGAAGCTTTCTTT	CSVGRQLNTEAFF
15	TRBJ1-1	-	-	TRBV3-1	TGTGCCAGCAGCCAAGAAGGGTTTGGGGACACTGAAGCTTTCTTT	CASSQEGFGDTEAFF
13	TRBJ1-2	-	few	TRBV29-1	TGCAGCGTTACCCGGGAAATGGGCTATGGCTACACCTTC	CSVTREMGYGYTF
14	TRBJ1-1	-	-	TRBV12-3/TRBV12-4	TGTGCCAGCACCTCAGGGGTCCTAGACACTGAAGCTTTCTTT	CASTSGVLDTEAFF
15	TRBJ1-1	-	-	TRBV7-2	TGTGCCAGCAGCTTAACAGTTCTCGCGAACACTGAAGCTTTCTTT	CASSLTVLANTEAFF
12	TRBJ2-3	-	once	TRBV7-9	TGTGCCAGCAGCTTAGGTAGAAATACGCAGTATTTT	CASSLGRNTQYF
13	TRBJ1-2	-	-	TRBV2	TGTGCCAGCAACCCACAGGGCTCCTATGGCTACACCTTC	CASNPQGSYGYTF
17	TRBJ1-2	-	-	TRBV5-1	TGCGCCAGCAGACCACCCGGGGCACATGGCCTAAACTATGGCTACACCTTC	CASRPPGAHGLNYGYTF
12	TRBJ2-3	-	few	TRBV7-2	TGTGCCAGCAGCTTCGATTTAGATACGCAGTATTTT	CASSFDLDTQYF
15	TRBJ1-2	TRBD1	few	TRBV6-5	TGTGCCAGCAGTTACTCGGCAGGGGGCAACTATGGCTACACCTTC	CASSYSAGGNYGYTF
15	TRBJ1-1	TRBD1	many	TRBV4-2	TGTGCCAGCAGCCCGACAGGGGGCGAGGACACTGAAGCTTTCTTT	CASSPTGGEDTEAFF
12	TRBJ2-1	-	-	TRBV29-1	TGCAGCGTTCAGCCCCTTTACAATGAGCAGTTCTTC	CSVQPLYNEQFF
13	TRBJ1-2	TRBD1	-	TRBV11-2	TGTGCCAGCAGCAACAGGGGGGCGGATGGCTACACCTTC	CASSNRGADGYTF
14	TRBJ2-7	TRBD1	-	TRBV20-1	TGCAGTGCTAGTTATGGGACAGCAACCTACGAGCAGTACTTC	CSASYGTATYEQYF
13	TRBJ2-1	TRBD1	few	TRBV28	TGTGCCAGCAGTAAACAGGGGGCGAATGAGCAGTTCTTC	CASSKQGANEQFF
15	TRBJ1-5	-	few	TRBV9	TGTGCCAGCAGCCGGGACATTCAGGGCAATCAGCCCCAGCATTTT	CASSRDIQGNQPQHF
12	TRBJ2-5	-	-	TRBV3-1	TGTGCCAGCAGCGGGATCGGGGAGACCCAGTACTTC	CASSGIGETQYF
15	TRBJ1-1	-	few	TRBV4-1	TGCGCCAGCAGCCCCAGACTGGGAGGAGACACTGAAGCTTTCTTT	CASSPRLGGDTEAFF
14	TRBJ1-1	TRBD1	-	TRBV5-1	TGCGCCAGCAGCCGAGGACAGGGACTCACTGAAGCTTTCTTT	CASSRGQGLTEAFF
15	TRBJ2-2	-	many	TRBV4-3	TGCGCCAGCAGCCAAGTTATTCCGGGACACGGGGAGCTGTTTTTT	CASSQVIPGHGELFF
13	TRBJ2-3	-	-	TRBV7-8	TGTGCCAGCAGCTCGCGGGAAGGCGATACGCAGTATTTT	CASSSREGDTQYF